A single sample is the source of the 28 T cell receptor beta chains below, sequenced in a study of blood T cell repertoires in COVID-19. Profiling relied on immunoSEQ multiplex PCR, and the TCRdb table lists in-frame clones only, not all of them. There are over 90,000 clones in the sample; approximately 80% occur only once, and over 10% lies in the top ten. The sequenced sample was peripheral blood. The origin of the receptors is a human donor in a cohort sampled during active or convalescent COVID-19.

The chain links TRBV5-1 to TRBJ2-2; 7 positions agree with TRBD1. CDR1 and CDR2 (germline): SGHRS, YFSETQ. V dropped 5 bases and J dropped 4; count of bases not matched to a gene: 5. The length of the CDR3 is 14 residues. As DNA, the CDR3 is TGCGCCAGCAGATTCTCAGGGGGCACCGGGGAGCTGTTTTTT. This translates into CASRFSGGTGELFF. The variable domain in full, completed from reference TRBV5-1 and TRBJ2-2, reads KAGVTQTPRYLIKTRGQQVTLSCSPISGHRSVSWYQQTPGQGLQFLFEYFSETQRNKGNFPGRFSGRQFSNSRSEMNVSTLELGDSALYLCASRFSGGTGELFFGEGSRLTVL.

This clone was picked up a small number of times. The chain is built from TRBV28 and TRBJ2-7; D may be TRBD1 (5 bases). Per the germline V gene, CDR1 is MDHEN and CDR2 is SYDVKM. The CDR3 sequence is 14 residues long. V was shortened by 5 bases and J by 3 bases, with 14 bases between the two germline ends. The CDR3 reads CASSPQGYRYEQYF. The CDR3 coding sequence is TGTGCCAGCAGTCCGCAGGGATATCGCTACGAGCAGTACTTC.

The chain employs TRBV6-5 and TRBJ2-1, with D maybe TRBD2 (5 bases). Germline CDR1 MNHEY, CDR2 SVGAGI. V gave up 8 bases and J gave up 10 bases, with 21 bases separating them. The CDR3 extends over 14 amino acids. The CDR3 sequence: CASRPPASRGEQFF. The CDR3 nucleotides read TGTGCCAGCCGCCCCCCCGCTAGCAGAGGAGAGCAGTTCTTC.

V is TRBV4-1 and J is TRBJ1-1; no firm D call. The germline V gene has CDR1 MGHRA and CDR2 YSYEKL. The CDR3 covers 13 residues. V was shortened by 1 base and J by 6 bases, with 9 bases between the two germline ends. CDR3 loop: CASSQGASSEAFF. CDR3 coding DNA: TGCGCCAGCAGCCAAGGGGCCAGTTCTGAAGCTTTCTTT.

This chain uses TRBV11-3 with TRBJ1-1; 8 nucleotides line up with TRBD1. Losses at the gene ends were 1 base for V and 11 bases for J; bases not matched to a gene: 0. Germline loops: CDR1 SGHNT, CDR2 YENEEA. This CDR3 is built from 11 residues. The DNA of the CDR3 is TGTGCCAGCAGCTTAGGACAGGGGGCTTTCTTT. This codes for CASSLGQGAFF.

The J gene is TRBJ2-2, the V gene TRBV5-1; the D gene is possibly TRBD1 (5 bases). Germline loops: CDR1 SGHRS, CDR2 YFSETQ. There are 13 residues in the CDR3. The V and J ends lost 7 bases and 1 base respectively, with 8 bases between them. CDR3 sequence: CASVQENTGELFF. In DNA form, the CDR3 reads TGCGCCAGCGTACAGGAGAACACCGGGGAGCTGTTTTTT.

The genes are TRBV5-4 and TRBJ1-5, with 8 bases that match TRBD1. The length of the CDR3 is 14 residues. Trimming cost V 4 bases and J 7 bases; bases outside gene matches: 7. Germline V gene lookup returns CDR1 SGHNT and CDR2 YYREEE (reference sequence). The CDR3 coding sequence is TGTGCCAGCAGCCTGCAGGGGGCAGGACAGCCCCAGCATTTT. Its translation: CASSLQGAGQPQHF.

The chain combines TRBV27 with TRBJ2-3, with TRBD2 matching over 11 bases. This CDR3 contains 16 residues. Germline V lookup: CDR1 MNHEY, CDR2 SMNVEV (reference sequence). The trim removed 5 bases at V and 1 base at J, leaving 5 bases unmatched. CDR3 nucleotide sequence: TGTGCCAGCAGTACCCATAGCGGGGGGGGCACAGATACGCAGTATTTT. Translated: CASSTHSGGGTDTQYF.

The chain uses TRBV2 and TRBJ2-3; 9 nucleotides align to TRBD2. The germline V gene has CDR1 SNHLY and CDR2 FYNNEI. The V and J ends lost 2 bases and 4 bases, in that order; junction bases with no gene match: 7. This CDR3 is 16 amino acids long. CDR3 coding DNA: TGTGCCAGCAGTGAATTGGCGGGGGGGCCGGCAGATACGCAGTATTTT. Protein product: CASSELAGGPADTQYF.

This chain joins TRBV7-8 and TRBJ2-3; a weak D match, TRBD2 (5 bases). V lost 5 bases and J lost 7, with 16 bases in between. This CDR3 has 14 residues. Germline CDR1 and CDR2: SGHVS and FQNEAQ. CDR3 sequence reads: CASSLNLLANTQYF. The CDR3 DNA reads TGTGCCAGCAGCCTTAACCTTCTAGCAAATACGCAGTATTTT.

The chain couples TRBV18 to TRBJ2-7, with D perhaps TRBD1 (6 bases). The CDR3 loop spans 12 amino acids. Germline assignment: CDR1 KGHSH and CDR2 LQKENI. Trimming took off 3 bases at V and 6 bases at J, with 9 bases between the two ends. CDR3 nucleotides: TGTGCCAGCTCACCGACGACAGGCGAGCAGTACTTC. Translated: CASSPTTGEQYF. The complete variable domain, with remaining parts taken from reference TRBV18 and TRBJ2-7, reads NAGVMQNPRHLVRRRGQEARLRCSPMKGHSHVYWYRQLPEEGLKFMVYLQKENIIDESGMPKERFSAEFPKEGPSILRIQQVVRGDSAAYFCASSPTTGEQYFGPGTRLTVT.

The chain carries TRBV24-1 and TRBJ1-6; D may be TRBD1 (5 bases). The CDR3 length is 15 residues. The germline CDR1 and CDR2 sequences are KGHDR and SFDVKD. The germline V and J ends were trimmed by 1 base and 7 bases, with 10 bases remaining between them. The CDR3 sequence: CATSDFAGGNSPLHF. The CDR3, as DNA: TGTGCCACCAGTGATTTCGCGGGGGGGAATTCACCCCTCCACTTT.

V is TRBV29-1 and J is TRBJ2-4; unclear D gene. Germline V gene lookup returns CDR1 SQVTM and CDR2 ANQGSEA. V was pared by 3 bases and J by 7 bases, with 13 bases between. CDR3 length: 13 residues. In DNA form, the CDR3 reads TGCAGCGTTGATAGGTCAGGCAATAACATTCAGTACTTC. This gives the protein CSVDRSGNNIQYF. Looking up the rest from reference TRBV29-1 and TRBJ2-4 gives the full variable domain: SAVISQKPSRDICQRGTSLTIQCQVDSQVTMMFWYRQQPGQSLTLIATANQGSEATYESGFVIDKFPISRPNLTFSTLTVSNMSPEDSSIYLCSVDRSGNNIQYFGAGTRLSVL.

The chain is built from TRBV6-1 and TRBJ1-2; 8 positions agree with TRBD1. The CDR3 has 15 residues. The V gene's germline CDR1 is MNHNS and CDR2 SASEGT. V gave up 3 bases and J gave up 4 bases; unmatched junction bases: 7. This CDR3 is CASSEDRATSYGYTF. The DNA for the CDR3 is TGTGCCAGCAGTGAGGACAGGGCTACTAGCTATGGCTACACCTTC.

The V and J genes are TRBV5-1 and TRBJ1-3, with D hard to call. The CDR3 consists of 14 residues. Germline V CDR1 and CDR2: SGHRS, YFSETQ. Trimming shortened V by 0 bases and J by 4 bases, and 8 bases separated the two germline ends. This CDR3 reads CASSLGAGGNTIYF. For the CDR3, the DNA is TGCGCCAGCAGCTTGGGCGCGGGGGGAAACACCATATATTTT.

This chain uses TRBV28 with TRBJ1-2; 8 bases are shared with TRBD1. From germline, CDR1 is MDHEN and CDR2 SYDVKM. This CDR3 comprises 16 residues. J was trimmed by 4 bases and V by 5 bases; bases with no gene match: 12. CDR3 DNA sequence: TGTGCCAGCAGTCCACCCACGACAGGGGCGGGCTATGGCTACACCTTC. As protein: CASSPPTTGAGYGYTF.

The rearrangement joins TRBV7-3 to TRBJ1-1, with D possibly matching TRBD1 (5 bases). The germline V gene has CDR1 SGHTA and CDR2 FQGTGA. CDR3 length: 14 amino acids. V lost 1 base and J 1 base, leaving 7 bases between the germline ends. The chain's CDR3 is CASSLSQGNTEAFF. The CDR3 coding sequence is TGTGCCAGCAGCTTAAGTCAGGGGAACACTGAAGCTTTCTTT.

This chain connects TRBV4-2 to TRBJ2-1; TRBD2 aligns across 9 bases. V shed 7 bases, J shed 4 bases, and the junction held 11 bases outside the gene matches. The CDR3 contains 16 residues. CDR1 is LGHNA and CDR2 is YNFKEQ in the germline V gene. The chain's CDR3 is CASTPTKSGGYNEQFF. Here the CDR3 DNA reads TGTGCCAGCACCCCGACAAAGAGCGGGGGGTACAATGAGCAGTTCTTC.

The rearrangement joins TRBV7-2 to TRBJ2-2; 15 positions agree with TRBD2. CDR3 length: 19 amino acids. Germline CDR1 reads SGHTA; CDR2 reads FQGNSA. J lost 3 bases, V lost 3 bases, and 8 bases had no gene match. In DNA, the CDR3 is TGTGCCAGCAGCTTCGGACTAGCGGGGGGGCCGTCGGACACCGGGGAGCTGTTTTTT. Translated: CASSFGLAGGPSDTGELFF.

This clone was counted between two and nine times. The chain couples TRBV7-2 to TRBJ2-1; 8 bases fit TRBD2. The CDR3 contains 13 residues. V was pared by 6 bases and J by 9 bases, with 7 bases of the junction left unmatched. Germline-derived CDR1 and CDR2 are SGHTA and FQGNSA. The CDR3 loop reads CASRRGGLSEQFF. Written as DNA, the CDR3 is TGTGCCAGCAGACGGGGGGGTTTGTCTGAGCAGTTCTTC.

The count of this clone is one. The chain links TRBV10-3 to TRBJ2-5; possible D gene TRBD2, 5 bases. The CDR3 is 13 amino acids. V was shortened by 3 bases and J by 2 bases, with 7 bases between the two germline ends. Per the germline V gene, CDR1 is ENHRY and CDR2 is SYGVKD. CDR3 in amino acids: CAISDSGQETQYF. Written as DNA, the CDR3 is TGTGCCATCAGTGATTCGGGGCAAGAGACCCAGTACTTC.

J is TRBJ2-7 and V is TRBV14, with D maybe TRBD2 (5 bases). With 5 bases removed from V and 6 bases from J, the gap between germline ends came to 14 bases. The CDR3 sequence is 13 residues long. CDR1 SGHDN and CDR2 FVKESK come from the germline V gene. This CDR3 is CASSGLTRPEQYF. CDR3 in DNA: TGTGCCAGCAGCGGACTGACCCGCCCCGAGCAGTACTTC.

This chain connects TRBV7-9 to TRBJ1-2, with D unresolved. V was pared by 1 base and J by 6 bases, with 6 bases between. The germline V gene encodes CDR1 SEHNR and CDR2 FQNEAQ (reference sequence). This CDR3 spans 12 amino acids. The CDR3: CASSLGAHGYTF. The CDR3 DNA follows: TGTGCCAGCAGCTTAGGGGCACATGGCTACACCTTC.

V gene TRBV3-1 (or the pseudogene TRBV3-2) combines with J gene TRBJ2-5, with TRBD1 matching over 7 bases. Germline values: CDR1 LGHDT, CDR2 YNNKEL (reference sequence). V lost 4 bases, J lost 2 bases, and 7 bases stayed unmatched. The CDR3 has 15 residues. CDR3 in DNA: TGTGCCAGCAGCCTCCAGGGGGTAGGGCAAGAGACCCAGTACTTC. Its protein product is CASSLQGVGQETQYF.

This chain's CDR3 is CATSRDSGGTEKLFF. The CDR3 DNA is TGTGCCACCAGCAGAGATTCGGGGGGGACCGAAAAACTGTTTTTT. This rearrangement joins TRBV15 to TRBJ1-4; possibly TRBD1 for D (5 bases). The CDR3 consists of 15 residues. Deletions cut 0 bases from V and 8 bases from J, with 13 bases between. Germline values: CDR1 LNHNV, CDR2 YYDKDF (reference sequence).

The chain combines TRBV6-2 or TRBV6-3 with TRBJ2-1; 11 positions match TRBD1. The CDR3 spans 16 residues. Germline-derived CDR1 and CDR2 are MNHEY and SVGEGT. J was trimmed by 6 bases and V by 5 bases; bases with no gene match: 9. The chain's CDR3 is CASSRPGQGGGNEQFF. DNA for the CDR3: TGTGCCAGCAGTCGACCGGGACAGGGGGGCGGCAATGAGCAGTTCTTC.

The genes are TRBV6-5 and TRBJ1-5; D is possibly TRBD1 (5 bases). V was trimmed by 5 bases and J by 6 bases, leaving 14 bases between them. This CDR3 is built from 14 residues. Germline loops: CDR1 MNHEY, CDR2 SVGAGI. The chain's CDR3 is CASSPRGHGQPQHF. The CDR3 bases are TGTGCCAGCAGTCCCCGAGGACACGGTCAGCCCCAGCATTTT.

The CDR3 DNA reads TGTGCCAGCAGTTGGGGACAGGGCACAGATACGCAGTATTTT. Residues: CASSWGQGTDTQYF. The V and J genes are TRBV6-5 and TRBJ2-3; TRBD1 aligns across 8 bases. Trimming removed 4 bases from V and 1 base from J; junction bases left unmatched: 1. In germline, CDR1 is MNHEY, CDR2 SVGAGI. The CDR3 is made up of 14 amino acids.